This T cell receptor beta chain was sequenced in a study of blood T cells in healthy people across ages. Through a sample-barcoded 5' primer and a J-beta primer mix, a second PCR was run for roughly 7 to 11 cycles. TCRdb re-derived calls from the 5' RACE reads in MiXCR, one entry per CDR3 protein. The data contain almost 800,000 distinct CDR3 sequences, roughly 60% of them seen just once; the ten biggest clones take up about 20%. Germline loops: CDR1 SGHTA, CDR2 FQGNSA. V was trimmed by 5 bases and J by 4 bases, leaving 19 bases between them. CDR3 size: 16 residues. In terms of origin and age, donors were healthy Caucasian individuals from Russia aged 6 to 90. Isolated per sample were at least 6 million PBMCs.

The sample taken for sequencing was blood. The source of this sequence is a man aged 25 to 40 in good health. The rearrangement links TRBV7-2 to TRBJ2-3; TRBD1 or TRBD2 may be the D gene (5 bases each). CDR3 sequence reads: CASSRPGPISADTQYF. CDR3 DNA sequence: TGTGCCAGCAGCCGCCCGGGACCCATTTCCGCAGATACGCAGTATTTT.